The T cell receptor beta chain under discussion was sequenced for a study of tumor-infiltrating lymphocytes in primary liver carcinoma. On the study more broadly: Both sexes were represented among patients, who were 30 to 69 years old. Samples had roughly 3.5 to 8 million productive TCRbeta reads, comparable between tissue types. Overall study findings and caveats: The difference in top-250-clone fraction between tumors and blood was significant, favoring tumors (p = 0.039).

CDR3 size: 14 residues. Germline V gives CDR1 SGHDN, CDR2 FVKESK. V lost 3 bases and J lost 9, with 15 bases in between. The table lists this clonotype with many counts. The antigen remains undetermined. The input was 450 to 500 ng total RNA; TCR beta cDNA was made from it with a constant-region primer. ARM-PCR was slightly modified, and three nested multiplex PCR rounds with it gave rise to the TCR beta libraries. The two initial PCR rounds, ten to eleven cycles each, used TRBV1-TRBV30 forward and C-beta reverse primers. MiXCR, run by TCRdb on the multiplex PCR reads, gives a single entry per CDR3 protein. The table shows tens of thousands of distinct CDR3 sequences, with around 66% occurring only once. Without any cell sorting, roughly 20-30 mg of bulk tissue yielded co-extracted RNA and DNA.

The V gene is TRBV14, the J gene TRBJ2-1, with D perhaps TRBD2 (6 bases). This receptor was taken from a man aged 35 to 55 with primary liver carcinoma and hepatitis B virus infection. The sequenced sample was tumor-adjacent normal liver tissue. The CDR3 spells CASSQAGTGSEQFF. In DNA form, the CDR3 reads TGTGCCAGCAGCCAGGCGGGAACGGGAAGTGAGCAGTTCTTC.